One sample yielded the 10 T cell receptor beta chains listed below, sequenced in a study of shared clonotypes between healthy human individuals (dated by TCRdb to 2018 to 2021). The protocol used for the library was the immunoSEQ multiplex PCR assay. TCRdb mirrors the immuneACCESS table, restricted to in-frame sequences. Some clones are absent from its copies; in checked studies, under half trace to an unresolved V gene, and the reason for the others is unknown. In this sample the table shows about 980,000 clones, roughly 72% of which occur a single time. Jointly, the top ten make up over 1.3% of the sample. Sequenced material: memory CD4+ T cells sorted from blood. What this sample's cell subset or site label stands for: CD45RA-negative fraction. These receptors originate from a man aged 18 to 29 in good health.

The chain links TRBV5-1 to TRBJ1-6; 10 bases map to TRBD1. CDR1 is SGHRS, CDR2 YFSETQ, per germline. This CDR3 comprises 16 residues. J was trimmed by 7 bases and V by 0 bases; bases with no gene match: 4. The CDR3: CASSLGQGAKNSPLHF. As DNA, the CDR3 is TGCGCCAGCAGCTTGGGACAGGGGGCGAAGAATTCACCCCTCCACTTT.

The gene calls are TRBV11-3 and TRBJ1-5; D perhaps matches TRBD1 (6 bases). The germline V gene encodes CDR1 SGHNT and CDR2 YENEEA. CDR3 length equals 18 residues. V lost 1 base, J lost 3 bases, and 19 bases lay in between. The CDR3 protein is CASSLVVRRGQINQPQHF. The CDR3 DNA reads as TGTGCCAGCAGCTTAGTGGTTAGGAGGGGACAAATCAATCAGCCCCAGCATTTT.

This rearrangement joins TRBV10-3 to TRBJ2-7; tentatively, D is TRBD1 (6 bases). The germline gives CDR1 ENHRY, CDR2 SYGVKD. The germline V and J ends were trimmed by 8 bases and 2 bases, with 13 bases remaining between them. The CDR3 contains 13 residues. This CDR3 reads CAIGGRGAYEQYF. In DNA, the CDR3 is TGTGCCATCGGCGGCAGGGGCGCCTACGAGCAGTACTTC.

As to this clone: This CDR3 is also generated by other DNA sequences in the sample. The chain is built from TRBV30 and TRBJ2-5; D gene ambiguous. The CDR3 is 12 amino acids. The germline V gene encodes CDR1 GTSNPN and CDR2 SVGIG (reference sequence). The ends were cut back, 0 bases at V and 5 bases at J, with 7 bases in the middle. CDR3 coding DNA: TGTGCCTGGAGTGTTTCCGGGGAGACCCAGTACTTC. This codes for CAWSVSGETQYF.

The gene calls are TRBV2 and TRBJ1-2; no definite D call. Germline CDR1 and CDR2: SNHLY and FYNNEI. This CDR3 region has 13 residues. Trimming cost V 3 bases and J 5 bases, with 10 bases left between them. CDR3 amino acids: CASSDHGEYGYTF. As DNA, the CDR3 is TGTGCCAGCAGTGATCACGGAGAGTATGGCTACACCTTC.

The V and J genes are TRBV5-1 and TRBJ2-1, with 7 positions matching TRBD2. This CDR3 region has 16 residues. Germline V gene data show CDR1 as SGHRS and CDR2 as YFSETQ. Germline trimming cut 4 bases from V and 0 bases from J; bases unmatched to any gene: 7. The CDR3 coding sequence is TGCGCCAGCAGCCCCCTAACGGGAGGCTCCTACAATGAGCAGTTCTTC. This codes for CASSPLTGGSYNEQFF.

CDR3 protein: CASRMGQAQPQHF. The CDR3 DNA follows: TGTGCCAGCCGAATGGGACAGGCCCAGCCCCAGCATTTT. The chain is built from TRBV6-5 and TRBJ1-5; TRBD1 matches at 8 bases. Trimming at V came to 8 bases and at J to 7 bases, leaving 7 bases not matched to a gene. Germline values: CDR1 MNHEY, CDR2 SVGAGI. CDR3 length equals 13 residues.

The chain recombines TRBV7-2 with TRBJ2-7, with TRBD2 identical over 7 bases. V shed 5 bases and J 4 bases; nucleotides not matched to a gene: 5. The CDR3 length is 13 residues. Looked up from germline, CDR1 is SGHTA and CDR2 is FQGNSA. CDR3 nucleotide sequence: TGTGCCAGCAGCCAGCGGGGCGGGTACGAGCAGTACTTC. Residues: CASSQRGGYEQYF. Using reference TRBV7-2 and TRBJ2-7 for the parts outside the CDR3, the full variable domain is GAGVSQSPSNKVTEKGKDVELRCDPISGHTALYWYRQSLGQGLEFLIYFQGNSAPDKSGLPSDRFSAERTGGSVSTLTIQRTQQEDSAVYLCASSQRGGYEQYFGPGTRLTVT.

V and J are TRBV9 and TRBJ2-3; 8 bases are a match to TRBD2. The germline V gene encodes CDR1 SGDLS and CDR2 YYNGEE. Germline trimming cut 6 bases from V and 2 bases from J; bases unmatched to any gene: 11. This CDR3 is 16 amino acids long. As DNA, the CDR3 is TGTGCCAGCAATAGCGGGGTGGGAGGCTTCACAGATACGCAGTATTTT. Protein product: CASNSGVGGFTDTQYF. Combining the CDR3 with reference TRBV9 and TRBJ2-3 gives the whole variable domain DSGVTQTPKHLITATGQRVTLRCSPRSGDLSVYWYQQSLDQGLQFLIQYYNGEERAKGNILERFSAQQFPDLHSELNLSSLELGDSALYFCASNSGVGGFTDTQYFGPGTRLTVL.

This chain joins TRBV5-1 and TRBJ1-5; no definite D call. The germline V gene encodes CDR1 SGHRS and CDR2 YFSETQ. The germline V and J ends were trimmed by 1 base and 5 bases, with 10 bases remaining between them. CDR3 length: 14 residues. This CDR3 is CASSLTPGDQPQHF. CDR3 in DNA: TGCGCCAGCAGCTTGACCCCGGGCGATCAGCCCCAGCATTTT.